This T cell receptor (beta chain) is from a study of blood T cell repertoires in COVID-19. Across the whole study: Italy, Spain and the United States were the sources of the convalescent and acute COVID-19 samples. In each case, the material was cDNA or gDNA derived from T cells, B-cell-depleted T cells, or PBMCs.

This CDR3 is built from 14 residues. Germline assignment: CDR1 SQVTM and CDR2 ANQGSEA. Losses at the gene ends were 2 bases for V and 2 bases for J; bases not matched to a gene: 4. Authors' methods: Quantification of nucleated cells was approximated via reference gene primer amplification. Only in-frame clones appear in the TCRdb table, and some are missing; sequencing was by immunoSEQ multiplex PCR. The DNA was the basis for D and trimming; V, J and clone size are from that table. The sample includes approximately 83,000 clones, approximately 77% of them seen just once. The source material was peripheral blood. The TCR sequence derives from an elderly woman with acute or convalescent COVID-19. The V and J genes are TRBV29-1 and TRBJ2-3; TRBD1 matches at 7 bases. Here the CDR3 DNA reads TGCAGCGTTGAACAAGGGGGCCCCACAGATACGCAGTATTTT. It codes for CSVEQGGPTDTQYF.